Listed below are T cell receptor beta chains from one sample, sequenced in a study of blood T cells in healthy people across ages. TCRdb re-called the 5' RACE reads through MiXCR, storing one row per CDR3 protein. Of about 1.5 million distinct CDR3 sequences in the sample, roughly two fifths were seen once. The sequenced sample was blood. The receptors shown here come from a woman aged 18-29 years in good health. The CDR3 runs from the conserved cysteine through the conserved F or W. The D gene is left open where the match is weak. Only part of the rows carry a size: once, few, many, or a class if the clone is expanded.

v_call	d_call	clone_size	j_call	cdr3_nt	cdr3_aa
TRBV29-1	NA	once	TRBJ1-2	TGCAGCGTTGACGGGGTCCCCTATGGCTACACCTTC	CSVDGVPYGYTF
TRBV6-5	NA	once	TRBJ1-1	TGTGCCAGCAGTTACTCGTTAGGGGGAAACACTGAAGCTTTCTTT	CASSYSLGGNTEAFF
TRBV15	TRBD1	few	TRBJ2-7	TGTGCCACCAGCCGCCGGACAGGGTCCTACGAGCAGTACTTC	CATSRRTGSYEQYF
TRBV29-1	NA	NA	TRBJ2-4	TGCAGCGCTGCGGCTTCCGGGACTTGGGAGCAGTACTTC	CSAAASGTWEQYF
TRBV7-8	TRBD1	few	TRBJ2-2	TGTGCCAGCAGCACAGACAGGGGGCGGAACACCGGGGAGCTGTTTTTT	CASSTDRGRNTGELFF
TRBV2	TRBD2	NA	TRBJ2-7	TGTGCCAGCAGTGAATGGTTAGCGGGAGTGCCCTACGAGCAGTACTTC	CASSEWLAGVPYEQYF
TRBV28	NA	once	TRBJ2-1	TGTGCCAGCAGTTTAATTGAGGGATGGGGTGAGCAGTTCTTC	CASSLIEGWGEQFF
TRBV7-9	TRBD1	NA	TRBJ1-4	TGTGCCAGCAGCTCCCTGTCGGGACAGCACGCAACTAATGAAAAACTGTTTTTT	CASSSLSGQHATNEKLFF
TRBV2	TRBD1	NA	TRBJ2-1	TGTGCCAGCAGTACAGGGGGCGCGATCTACAATGAGCTGTTCTTC	CASSTGGAIYNELFF
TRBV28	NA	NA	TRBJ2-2	TGTGCCAGCAGCCCTAGTGTTGGGGAGCTGTTTTTT	CASSPSVGELFF
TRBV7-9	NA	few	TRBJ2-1	TGTGCCAGCAGCCCAGACACAGCCCTGAGCTATGAGCAGTTCTTC	CASSPDTALSYEQFF
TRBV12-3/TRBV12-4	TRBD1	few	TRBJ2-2	TGTGCCAGCAGGGACAGGGGTTTAGGCGGGGAGCTGTTTTTT	CASRDRGLGGELFF
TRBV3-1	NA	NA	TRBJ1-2	TGTGCCAGCAGCCAAGCTGGGGGGCATGGGGGCTACACCTTC	CASSQAGGHGGYTF
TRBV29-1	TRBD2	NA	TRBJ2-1	TGCAGCGTTCTCACTAGCGGGAGCAATGAGCAGTTCTTC	CSVLTSGSNEQFF
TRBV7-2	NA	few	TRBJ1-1	TGTGCCAGCAGCCCAAAGAAGAACACTGAAGCTTTCTTT	CASSPKKNTEAFF
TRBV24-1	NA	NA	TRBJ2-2	TGTGCCACCAGTGACCCGCCCGGATCGAACACCGGGGAGCTGTTTTTT	CATSDPPGSNTGELFF
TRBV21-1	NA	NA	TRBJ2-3	TGTGCCAGCAGCAAGCTGACTGCCCTCAATACGCAGTATTTT	CASSKLTALNTQYF
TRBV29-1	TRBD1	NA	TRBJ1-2	TGCAGCGCCCAGGGGGCGCTCAAATCCTATGGCTACACCTTC	CSAQGALKSYGYTF
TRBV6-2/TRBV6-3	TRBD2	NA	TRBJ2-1	TGTGCCAGCCTAAGCAACCCCGGGACTAGCGGGAGGCATTACAATGAGCAGTTCTTC	CASLSNPGTSGRHYNEQFF
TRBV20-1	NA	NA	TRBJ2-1	TGCAGTAACGGGTTCGGGGGGCCAAATGAGCAGTTCTTC	CSNGFGGPNEQFF
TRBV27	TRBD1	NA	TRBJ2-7	TGTGCCATCAGTTTGACAGGGGGCAACTACGAGCAGTACTTC	CAISLTGGNYEQYF
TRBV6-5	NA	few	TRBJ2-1	TGTGCCAGCAGTTACTCGATGGCGGGGAATCCCAATGAGCAGTTCTTC	CASSYSMAGNPNEQFF
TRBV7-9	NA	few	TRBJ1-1	TGTGCCAGCAGCTTAGCGCTAACTGAAGCTTTCTTT	CASSLALTEAFF
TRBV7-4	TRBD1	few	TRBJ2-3	TGTGCCAGCAGCTTAGGTCAGGGGGCTGCGGATACGCAGTATTTT	CASSLGQGAADTQYF
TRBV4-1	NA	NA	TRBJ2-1	TGCGCCAGCAGCCAACCTACTACAGGGCGGAATGAGCAGTTCTTC	CASSQPTTGRNEQFF
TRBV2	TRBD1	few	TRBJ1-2	TGTGCCAGCAGTCCCGGGACAGGGATCGACTATGGCTACACCTTC	CASSPGTGIDYGYTF
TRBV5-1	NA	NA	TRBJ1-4	TGCGCCAGCAGCTGGATCAGGTCAGGAGACGCAACTAATGAAAAACTGTTTTTT	CASSWIRSGDATNEKLFF